The 22 T cell receptor beta chains below all came from one sample that was sequenced in a study of T cell responses to AZD1222 COVID-19 vaccine. Clones were sequenced by immunoSEQ multiplex PCR, and TCRdb holds only the in-frame ones, with some missing. The sample lists 100,000 to 150,000 clones, roughly 87% occurring once. Sample: peripheral blood, taken on day 0 of AZD1222 vaccination. The receptors shown here come from an adult in good health.

The chain links TRBV6-5 to TRBJ1-2; no firm D call. The V gene's germline CDR1 is MNHEY and CDR2 SVGAGI. This CDR3 region has 14 residues. V gave up 4 bases and J gave up 7 bases, with 16 bases separating them. The CDR3 DNA reads as TGTGCCAGCAGTTCGGACGGGCTGCTCACTGGCTACACCTTC. It codes for CASSSDGLLTGYTF.

The chain joins TRBV6-2 or TRBV6-3 to TRBJ2-1, with 7 bases lining up with TRBD1. V lost 5 bases to trimming and J lost 6 bases; unmatched junction nucleotides: 13. There are 16 residues in the CDR3. Germline assignment: CDR1 MNHEY and CDR2 SVGEGT. CDR3 in amino acids: CASSRYRDRAPNEQFF. In DNA form, the CDR3 reads TGTGCCAGCAGTCGATACCGGGACAGAGCCCCCAATGAGCAGTTCTTC.

The V call is TRBV24-1, the J call TRBJ2-3; D call uncertain. The CDR3 has 17 amino acids. Deletions cut 4 bases from V and 5 bases from J, with 21 bases between. Germline V lookup: CDR1 KGHDR, CDR2 SFDVKD. The CDR3 DNA reads as TGTGCCACCAGTGACTCCCTCCCGACCTATAAGGGAGATACGCAGTATTTT. Residues: CATSDSLPTYKGDTQYF.

This clone was seen once. The chain uses TRBV5-1 and TRBJ2-1, with D perhaps matching TRBD1 (7 bases). V was shortened by 9 bases and J by 4 bases, with 20 bases between the two germline ends. CDR3 length: 15 residues. CDR1 is SGHRS, CDR2 YFSETQ, per germline. The CDR3 is CATTPGDRDYNEQFF. The CDR3 DNA sequence: TGCGCCACCACTCCGGGGGACAGAGATTACAATGAGCAGTTCTTC.

The chain employs TRBV19 and TRBJ1-4, with D possibly being TRBD1 (5 bases). CDR3 length: 15 residues. The ends were cut back, 6 bases at V and 0 bases at J, with 11 bases in the middle. CDR1 LNHDA and CDR2 SQIVND come from the germline V gene (reference sequence). The CDR3 coding sequence is TGTGCCAGTAGACAGGCCCTTGCAACTAATGAAAAACTGTTTTTT. Encoded protein: CASRQALATNEKLFF.

This chain joins TRBV4-2 and TRBJ2-2; 7 bases line up with TRBD2. This CDR3 contains 18 residues. In germline, CDR1 is LGHNA, CDR2 YNFKEQ. The V segment lost 2 bases and the J segment 0 bases; nucleotides outside the gene matches: 9. Here the CDR3 DNA reads TGTGCCAGCAGCCAATTTGGGGGAGCGGGGACGAACACCGGGGAGCTGTTTTTT. This gives the protein CASSQFGGAGTNTGELFF.

This rearrangement joins TRBV2 to TRBJ2-5; the match to TRBD2 covers 7 bases. This CDR3 comprises 13 residues. The germline CDR1 and CDR2 sequences are SNHLY and FYNNEI. J was trimmed by 5 bases and V by 4 bases; bases with no gene match: 4. The CDR3 DNA sequence: TGTGCCAGCAGTGGTGTCGGGGGGGAGACCCAGTACTTC. Translation gives CASSGVGGETQYF. The full variable domain, with the rest looked up from reference TRBV2 and TRBJ2-5, is EPEVTQTPSHQVTQMGQEVILRCVPISNHLYFYWYRQILGQKVEFLVSFYNNEISEKSEIFDDQFSVERPDGSNFTLKIRSTKLEDSAMYFCASSGVGGETQYFGPGTRLLVL.

The gene calls are TRBV13 and TRBJ2-5; no firm D call. From germline, CDR1 is PRHDT and CDR2 FYEKMQ (reference sequence). The CDR3 spans 12 residues. Trimming shortened V by 0 bases and J by 5 bases, and 4 bases separated the two germline ends. In DNA form, the CDR3 reads TGTGCCAGCAGCTTAGGTTTGGAGACCCAGTACTTC. Amino acid sequence: CASSLGLETQYF.

The V and J genes are TRBV7-9 and TRBJ1-4, with 9 bases identical to TRBD1. Germline CDR1 SEHNR, CDR2 FQNEAQ (reference sequence). The CDR3 runs 16 residues. The J segment lost 8 bases and the V segment lost 5 bases, leaving 12 bases of the junction unmatched. CDR3 amino acids: CASSGDREPPGEKLFF. CDR3 bases: TGTGCCAGCAGCGGGGACAGGGAACCGCCTGGGGAAAAACTGTTTTTT.

This clone was picked up a small number of times. The chain links TRBV19 to TRBJ1-6; 10 positions agree with TRBD1. CDR1 and CDR2 (germline): LNHDA, SQIVND (reference sequence). This CDR3 region has 15 residues. J lost 8 bases, V lost 7 bases, and 8 bases had no gene match. The CDR3: CASTKDRGVHSPLHF. The CDR3 DNA is TGTGCCAGTACCAAGGACAGGGGGGTTCATTCACCCCTCCACTTT.

The sample holds one count of this clone. V and J are TRBV7-2 and TRBJ2-5; D is uncertain. The germline V gene has CDR1 SGHTA and CDR2 FQGNSA. The CDR3 spans 16 residues. The V gene lost 5 bases and the J gene lost 5 bases, with 21 bases spanning the gap. The CDR3: CASSPRPGLTYETQYF. Here the CDR3 DNA reads TGTGCCAGCAGCCCTCGACCGGGCCTAACATATGAGACCCAGTACTTC.

This chain links TRBV21-1 with TRBJ1-5; the table's D call TRBD1 went unverified against the DNA. TRBV21-1 is an annotated pseudogene. The CDR3 length is 18 residues. CDR3 region: CASVPGGQGKEGNQPQHF. CDR3 sequence (DNA): TGTGCCAGCGTTCCCGGGGGACAGGGGAAAGAGGGCAATCAGCCCCAGCATTTT.

J is TRBJ2-7 and V is TRBV14, with D uncertain. The V gene lost 3 bases and the J gene lost 8 bases, with 17 bases spanning the gap. This CDR3 spans 14 amino acids. Germline V CDR1 and CDR2: SGHDN, FVKESK. CDR3 bases: TGTGCCAGCAGCCATGATCTAGGACGACCTAAGCAGTACTTC. This translates into CASSHDLGRPKQYF.

The chain carries TRBV19 and TRBJ1-5; unclear D gene. The CDR3 has 16 residues. Between the trimmed V and J ends, which lost 6 bases and 2 bases, there was a span of 17 bases. The germline gives CDR1 LNHDA, CDR2 SQIVND (reference sequence). CDR3 nucleotides: TGTGCCAGTAGCTACAGCCGCCTGGTTGGCAATCAGCCCCAGCATTTT. Residues: CASSYSRLVGNQPQHF.

This clone was seen a single time. The chain has TRBV7-9 and TRBJ2-1, with 10 bases matching TRBD2. The CDR3 is 15 amino acids. Germline CDR1 reads SEHNR; CDR2 reads FQNEAQ (reference sequence). Trimming took 5 bases from V and 9 from J; bases not matched to a gene: 10. The CDR3 protein is CASSLRGAGGLEQFF. CDR3 nucleotides: TGTGCCAGCAGCCTCCGGGGAGCGGGGGGGCTTGAGCAGTTCTTC.

J is TRBJ1-2 and V is TRBV6-1; D uncertain. The germline V gene has CDR1 MNHNS and CDR2 SASEGT. V lost 1 base to trimming and J lost 0 bases, with 9 bases between them. This CDR3 spans 15 amino acids. CDR3 amino acids: CASSEGRLTNYGYTF. For the CDR3, the DNA is TGTGCCAGCAGTGAAGGCAGACTGACTAACTATGGCTACACCTTC.

This chain links TRBV5-4 with TRBJ1-1; D possibly corresponds to TRBD1 (6 bases). The CDR3 is made up of 15 amino acids. Germline V gives CDR1 SGHNT, CDR2 YYREEE (reference sequence). V shed 3 bases and J shed 6 bases, with 18 bases lying between them. CDR3 sequence (DNA): TGTGCCAGCAGCTCTACTGGACAGCGAATACCTGAAGCTTTCTTT. It encodes CASSSTGQRIPEAFF.

This chain connects TRBV5-1 to TRBJ1-4; D gene uncertain. The CDR3 has 14 residues. The germline V and J ends were trimmed by 0 bases and 7 bases, with 10 bases remaining between them. CDR1 and CDR2 from the germline V gene are SGHRS and YFSETQ. The CDR3 coding sequence is TGCGCCAGCAGCTTGGCCCCTGGATTTGAAAAACTGTTTTTT. Translating gives CASSLAPGFEKLFF.

J is TRBJ2-1 and V is TRBV18; 7 nucleotides agree with TRBD1. The CDR3 sequence is 14 residues long. CDR1 is KGHSH and CDR2 is LQKENI in the germline V gene. V dropped 0 bases and J dropped 10; count of bases not matched to a gene: 6. The CDR3 reads CASSPPWQGEEQFF. The CDR3 DNA follows: TGTGCCAGCTCACCACCGTGGCAGGGGGAGGAGCAGTTCTTC.

This chain uses TRBV5-4 with TRBJ1-3; D not resolved. V lost 0 bases, J lost 0 bases, and 10 bases lay in between. Germline CDR1 reads SGHNT; CDR2 reads YYREEE (reference sequence). This CDR3 spans 16 amino acids. CDR3 sequence: CASSLGGLLSGNTIYF. Written as DNA, the CDR3 is TGTGCCAGCAGCTTGGGGGGTCTCCTCTCTGGAAACACCATATATTTT.

The V gene is TRBV30, the J gene TRBJ2-7; the D is unclear. CDR3 length: 16 residues. The ends were cut back, 2 bases at V and 4 bases at J, with 21 bases in the middle. Germline V gene lookup returns CDR1 GTSNPN and CDR2 SVGIG (reference sequence). The CDR3 here is CAWSHKTLRSSYEQYF. Here the CDR3 DNA reads TGTGCCTGGAGTCATAAAACACTACGTTCGAGTTACGAGCAGTACTTC.

This chain links TRBV5-1 with TRBJ1-6; a weak D match, TRBD1 (5 bases). The CDR3 extends over 14 amino acids. V lost 4 bases and J 9 bases, leaving 14 bases between the germline ends. The germline V gene encodes CDR1 SGHRS and CDR2 YFSETQ. CDR3 coding DNA: TGCGCCAGCAGCCCACATGGGGGGTCTTCACCCCTCCACTTT. Protein product: CASSPHGGSSPLHF.